Below are 22 T cell receptor beta chains sequenced from a single sample in a study of cytomegalovirus exposure and HLA in healthy donors. A multiplex PCR was run with 60 Vbeta primers and 13 Jbeta primers. Repertoires were generated with immunoSEQ multiplex PCR, while TCRdb's copy carries only in-frame clones and drops some. There are around 170,000 clones in the sample; over 75% occur only once, and approximately 0.51% lies in the top ten. Material: PBMCs. Receptor source: a woman aged 45-65 years in good health and CMV-seronegative.

The chain carries TRBV5-1 and TRBJ2-1; 9 bases agree with TRBD2. The CDR3 has 16 residues. The V gene end was trimmed by 4 bases and the J gene end by 4 bases; junction bases not matched to a gene: 9. Germline CDR1 reads SGHRS; CDR2 reads YFSETQ. In nucleotides, the CDR3 is TGCGCCAGCAGCCCGCTACCTAGCGGGGTTTACAATGAGCAGTTCTTC. Translated, it gives CASSPLPSGVYNEQFF.

This CDR3 reads CASSYRGDSTEAFF. DNA of the CDR3: TGCGCCAGCAGCTACAGGGGGGATTCCACTGAAGCTTTCTTT. The rearrangement uses TRBV5-1 and TRBJ1-1, with 8 bases that match TRBD1. CDR1 SGHRS and CDR2 YFSETQ come from the germline V gene. This CDR3 region has 14 residues. The V and J ends lost 3 bases and 4 bases, in that order; junction bases with no gene match: 5.

This chain joins TRBV10-3 and TRBJ1-1; D unresolved. The CDR3 runs to 13 residues. The germline V and J ends were trimmed by 3 bases and 6 bases, with 11 bases remaining between them. Looked up from germline, CDR1 is ENHRY and CDR2 is SYGVKD. The CDR3 DNA sequence: TGTGCCATCAGTGAACAAGAGCGCGCTGAAGCTTTCTTT. Its translation: CAISEQERAEAFF.

V and J are TRBV6-1 and TRBJ2-7; 9 bases map to TRBD1. The CDR3 is made up of 14 amino acids. Trimming cost V 6 bases and J 1 base; bases outside gene matches: 4. CDR1 and CDR2 (germline): MNHNS, SASEGT. CDR3 in DNA: TGTGCCAGCAGAGGGGACAGGGTTTCCTACGAGCAGTACTTC. Translating it yields CASRGDRVSYEQYF.

This chain connects TRBV6-1 to TRBJ2-2; the match to TRBD1 covers 8 bases. There are 16 residues in the CDR3. V gave up 4 bases and J gave up 6 bases; unmatched junction bases: 10. The V gene's germline CDR1 is MNHNS and CDR2 SASEGT. In DNA form, the CDR3 reads TGTGCCAGCAGTGGACCGACAGGGGTGTCGCCCGGGGAGCTGTTTTTT. Translation gives CASSGPTGVSPGELFF.

This sequence joins TRBV28 and TRBJ2-5; D call uncertain. TRBJ2-7 matches the DNA end more closely, so the J call is doubtful. Germline CDR1 reads MDHEN; CDR2 reads SYDVKM. The CDR3 totals 14 residues. CDR3 bases: TGTGCCAGCAGTCCCCCGCTATTCATCTACGAGCAGTACTTC. As protein: CASSPPLFIYEQYF.

The chain combines TRBV18 with TRBJ1-2, with 7 bases fitting TRBD1. This CDR3 region has 14 residues. Germline lookup yields CDR1 KGHSH and CDR2 LQKENI. J lost 8 bases, V lost 1 base, and 7 bases had no gene match. The CDR3 DNA follows: TGTGCCAGCTCACCACAACAGGGGCTTAGCGGCTACACCTTC. Amino acid sequence: CASSPQQGLSGYTF.

V gene TRBV7-9 combines with J gene TRBJ1-5; 7 bases match TRBD1. Per the germline V gene, CDR1 is SEHNR and CDR2 is FQNEAQ (reference sequence). J lost 11 bases, V lost 3 bases, and 7 bases had no gene match. The CDR3 sequence is 13 residues long. The CDR3 loop reads CASSLGGTEAQHF. The CDR3 nucleotides read TGTGCCAGCAGCTTGGGCGGGACAGAGGCCCAGCATTTT.

The chain recombines TRBV2 with TRBJ1-5; 7 bases align to TRBD1. V gave up 5 bases and J gave up 5 bases; unmatched junction bases: 6. Germline V gene lookup returns CDR1 SNHLY and CDR2 FYNNEI. CDR3 length equals 14 residues. This CDR3 is CASSNRDRYQPQHF. CDR3 nucleotides: TGTGCCAGCAGTAACAGGGACAGATATCAGCCCCAGCATTTT.

This chain connects TRBV20-1 to TRBJ1-4, with D maybe TRBD1 (5 bases). CDR3 length: 11 residues. Germline V lookup: CDR1 DFQATT, CDR2 SNEGSKA (reference sequence). V was trimmed by 8 bases and J by 4 bases, leaving 8 bases between them. CDR3 coding DNA: TGCAGTTCGGGGGTTAATGAAAAACTGTTTTTT. Its translation is CSSGVNEKLFF.

J is TRBJ2-1 and V is TRBV10-1; D is possibly TRBD2 (5 bases). Germline V gene data show CDR1 as WNHNN and CDR2 as SYGVQD (reference sequence). Between the trimmed V and J ends, which lost 8 bases and 5 bases, there was a span of 7 bases. The CDR3 runs 11 residues. CDR3 region: CASSRDNEQFF. The CDR3, as DNA: TGCGCCAGCTCGAGGGACAATGAGCAGTTCTTC.

V and J are TRBV5-5 and TRBJ2-5; D is perhaps TRBD2 (6 bases). The CDR3 extends over 13 amino acids. Deletions cut 4 bases from V and 10 bases from J, with 17 bases between. Germline CDR1 and CDR2: SGHKS and YYEKEE (reference sequence). CDR3 sequence: CASSEAGTRGQYF. The CDR3 coding sequence is TGTGCCAGCAGCGAAGCCGGGACGCGGGGCCAGTACTTC.

The chain joins TRBV5-1 to TRBJ2-7; D is undetermined. Trimming cost V 1 base and J 5 bases, with 10 bases left between them. Germline V gene lookup returns CDR1 SGHRS and CDR2 YFSETQ. This CDR3 spans 13 amino acids. CDR3 residues: CASSLNPLDEQYF. As DNA, the CDR3 is TGCGCCAGCAGCTTGAACCCTCTAGACGAGCAGTACTTC.

This clone was seen only a few times. The chain uses TRBV10-3 and TRBJ2-7, with 7 positions matching TRBD1. J was trimmed by 4 bases and V by 6 bases; bases with no gene match: 6. This CDR3 contains 13 residues. Germline CDR1 ENHRY, CDR2 SYGVKD. CDR3 region: CAIRNGQAYEQYF. The CDR3 bases are TGTGCCATCAGGAACGGACAGGCTTACGAGCAGTACTTC.

This rearrangement joins TRBV10-1 to TRBJ2-1, with D perhaps matching TRBD2 (5 bases). The CDR3 is made up of 16 amino acids. The germline V gene encodes CDR1 WNHNN and CDR2 SYGVQD (reference sequence). The V end was cut by 3 bases, the J end by 10 bases, with 22 bases between. CDR3 DNA: TGCGCCAGCAGTGAATTAAGCGAGGGCCGTTTTTGGGAGCAGTTCTTC. This sequence encodes CASSELSEGRFWEQFF.

The V call is TRBV27, the J call TRBJ2-1, with 8 bases aligning to TRBD2. This CDR3 has 16 amino acids. The germline V gene encodes CDR1 MNHEY and CDR2 SMNVEV (reference sequence). Losses at the gene ends were 6 bases for V and 5 bases for J; bases not matched to a gene: 12. For the CDR3, the DNA is TGTGCCAGCAGAGGGACTAGTGGCCCTAATAACAATGAGCAGTTCTTC. Translated: CASRGTSGPNNNEQFF.

This sequence joins TRBV10-3 and TRBJ1-4; D call uncertain. V lost 0 bases, J lost 6 bases, and 11 bases lay in between. CDR1 and CDR2 (germline): ENHRY, SYGVKD. CDR3 length: 15 amino acids. The CDR3 reads CAISESRQVDEKLFF. The CDR3 nucleotides are TGTGCCATCAGTGAGTCCCGGCAGGTCGATGAAAAACTGTTTTTT.

The gene calls are TRBV5-5 and TRBJ1-1; no clear D gene. The CDR3 length is 11 residues. Trimming stripped 2 bases from V and 6 bases from J, with 5 bases between. CDR1 and CDR2 (germline): SGHKS, YYEKEE (reference sequence). The CDR3 bases are TGTGCCAGCAGCTTACTATCTGAAGCTTTCTTT. It codes for CASSLLSEAFF.

This chain links TRBV27 with TRBJ1-4; the D gene is possibly TRBD1 (5 bases). Germline CDR1 is MNHEY and CDR2 is SMNVEV (reference sequence). This CDR3 spans 15 amino acids. Trimming shortened V by 1 base and J by 6 bases, and 12 bases separated the two germline ends. CDR3 sequence reads: CASSLYTGGDEKLFF. The CDR3 DNA reads TGTGCCAGCAGTTTATATACCGGGGGAGATGAAAAACTGTTTTTT. The variable domain in full, with the rest retrieved from reference TRBV27 and TRBJ1-4, is EAQVTQNPRYLITVTGKKLTVTCSQNMNHEYMSWYRQDPGLGLRQIYYSMNVEVTDKGDVPEGYKVSRKEKRNFPLILESPSPNQTSLYFCASSLYTGGDEKLFFGSGTQLSVL.

The CDR3 here is CASSLSGGWGSGANVLTF. The CDR3 coding sequence is TGTGCCAGCAGTTTATCCGGGGGTTGGGGTTCTGGGGCCAACGTCCTGACTTTC. The chain uses TRBV27 and TRBJ2-6; maybe TRBD2 (6 bases). The CDR3 is 18 amino acids. Germline V gene data show CDR1 as MNHEY and CDR2 as SMNVEV (reference sequence). Trimming pared 0 bases from V and 1 base from J, leaving 13 bases between.

The gene calls are TRBV7-9 and TRBJ2-1; the D gene is possibly TRBD2 (5 bases). With 2 bases removed from V and 4 bases from J, the gap between germline ends came to 12 bases. This CDR3 region has 15 residues. Germline CDR1 is SEHNR and CDR2 is FQNEAQ (reference sequence). For the CDR3, the DNA is TGTGCCAGCAGCTTATCTATCAGCGGATACAATGAGCAGTTCTTC. Encoded protein: CASSLSISGYNEQFF.

The chain links TRBV7-2 to TRBJ2-7; 9 nucleotides match TRBD2. V was pared by 0 bases and J by 1 base, with 4 bases of the junction left unmatched. Germline V lookup: CDR1 SGHTA, CDR2 FQGNSA. This CDR3 has 16 amino acids. CDR3 residues: CASSLATLAGSYEQYF. In DNA, the CDR3 is TGTGCCAGCAGCTTAGCGACGCTAGCGGGGTCCTACGAGCAGTACTTC.